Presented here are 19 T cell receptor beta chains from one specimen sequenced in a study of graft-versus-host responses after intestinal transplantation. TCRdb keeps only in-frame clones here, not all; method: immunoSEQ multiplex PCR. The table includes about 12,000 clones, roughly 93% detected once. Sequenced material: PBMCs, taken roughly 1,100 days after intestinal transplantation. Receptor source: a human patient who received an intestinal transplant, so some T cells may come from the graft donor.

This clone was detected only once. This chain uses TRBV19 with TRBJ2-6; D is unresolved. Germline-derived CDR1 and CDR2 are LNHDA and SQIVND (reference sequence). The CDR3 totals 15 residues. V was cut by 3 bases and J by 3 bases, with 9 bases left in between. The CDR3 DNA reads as TGTGCCAGTAGTATCTCAGGTAATGGGGCCAACGTCCTGACTTTC. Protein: CASSISGNGANVLTF.

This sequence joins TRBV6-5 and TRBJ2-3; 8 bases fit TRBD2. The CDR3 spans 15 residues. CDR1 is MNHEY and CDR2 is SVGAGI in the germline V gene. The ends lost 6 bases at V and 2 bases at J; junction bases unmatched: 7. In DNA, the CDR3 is TGTGCCAGCAGCGTAGCGGGGAGACCCACAGATACGCAGTATTTT. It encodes CASSVAGRPTDTQYF.

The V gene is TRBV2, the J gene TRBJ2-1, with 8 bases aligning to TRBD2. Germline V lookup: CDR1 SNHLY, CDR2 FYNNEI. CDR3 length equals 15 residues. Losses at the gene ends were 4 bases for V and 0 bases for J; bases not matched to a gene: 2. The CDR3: CASSGTSSSYNEQFF. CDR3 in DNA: TGTGCCAGCAGTGGGACTAGCTCCTCCTACAATGAGCAGTTCTTC.

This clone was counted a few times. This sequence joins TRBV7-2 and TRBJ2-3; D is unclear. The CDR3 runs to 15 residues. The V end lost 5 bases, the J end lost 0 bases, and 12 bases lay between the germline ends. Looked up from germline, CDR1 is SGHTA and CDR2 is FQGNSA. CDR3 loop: CASSQSSMSTDTQYF. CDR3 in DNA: TGTGCCAGCAGCCAGAGTTCGATGAGCACAGATACGCAGTATTTT.

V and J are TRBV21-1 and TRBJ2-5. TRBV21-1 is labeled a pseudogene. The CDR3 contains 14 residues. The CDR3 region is CASSKSDKGGTQYF. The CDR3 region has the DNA TGTGCCAGCAGCAAGAGCGATAAGGGGGGGACCCAGTACTTC.

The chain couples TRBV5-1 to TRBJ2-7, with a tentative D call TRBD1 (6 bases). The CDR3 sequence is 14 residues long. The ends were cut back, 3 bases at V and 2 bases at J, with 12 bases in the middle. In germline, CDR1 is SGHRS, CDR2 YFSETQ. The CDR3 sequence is CASSYWDITYEQYF. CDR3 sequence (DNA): TGCGCCAGCAGCTACTGGGACATTACCTACGAGCAGTACTTC.

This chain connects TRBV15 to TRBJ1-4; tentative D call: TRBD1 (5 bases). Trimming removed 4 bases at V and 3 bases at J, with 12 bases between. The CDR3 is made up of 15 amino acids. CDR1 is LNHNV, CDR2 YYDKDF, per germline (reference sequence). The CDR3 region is CATSTRRGSNEKLFF. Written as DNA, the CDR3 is TGTGCCACCAGCACGCGACGGGGGTCTAATGAAAAACTGTTTTTT.

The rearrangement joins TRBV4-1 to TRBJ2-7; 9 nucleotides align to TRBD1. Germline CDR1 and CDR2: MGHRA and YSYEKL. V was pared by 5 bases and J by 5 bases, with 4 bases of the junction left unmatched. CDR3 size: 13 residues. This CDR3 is CASSGQGSDEQYF. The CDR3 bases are TGCGCCAGCAGCGGACAGGGGAGTGACGAGCAGTACTTC.

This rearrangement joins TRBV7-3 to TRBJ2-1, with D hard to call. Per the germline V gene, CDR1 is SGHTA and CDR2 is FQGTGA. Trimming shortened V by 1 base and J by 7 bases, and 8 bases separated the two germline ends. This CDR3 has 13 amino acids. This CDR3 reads CASSLSQQNEQFF. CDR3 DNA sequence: TGTGCCAGCAGCTTAAGCCAACAAAATGAGCAGTTCTTC.

The CDR3 nucleotides read TGTGCCAGCAGCTTAGCGTCGACAGGGGTAAACGAAAAACTGTTTTTT. This sequence encodes CASSLASTGVNEKLFF. The chain is built from TRBV7-8 and TRBJ1-4; 8 bases line up with TRBD1. There are 16 residues in the CDR3. Unmatched junction bases numbered 8, after V lost 0 bases and J lost 8 bases. Germline V CDR1 and CDR2: SGHVS, FQNEAQ.

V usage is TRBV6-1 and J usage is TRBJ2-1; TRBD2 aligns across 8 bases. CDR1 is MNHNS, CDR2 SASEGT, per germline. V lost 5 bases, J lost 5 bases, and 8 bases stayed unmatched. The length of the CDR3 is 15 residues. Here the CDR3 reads CASSPQAGGHNEQFF. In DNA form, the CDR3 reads TGTGCCAGCAGTCCTCAGGCGGGGGGTCACAATGAGCAGTTCTTC.

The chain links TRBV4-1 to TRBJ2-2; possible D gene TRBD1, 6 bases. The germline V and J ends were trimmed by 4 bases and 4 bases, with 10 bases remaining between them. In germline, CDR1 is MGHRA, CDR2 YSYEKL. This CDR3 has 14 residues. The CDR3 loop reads CASSPGVGTGELFF. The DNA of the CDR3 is TGCGCCAGCAGCCCAGGGGTAGGCACCGGGGAGCTGTTTTTT.

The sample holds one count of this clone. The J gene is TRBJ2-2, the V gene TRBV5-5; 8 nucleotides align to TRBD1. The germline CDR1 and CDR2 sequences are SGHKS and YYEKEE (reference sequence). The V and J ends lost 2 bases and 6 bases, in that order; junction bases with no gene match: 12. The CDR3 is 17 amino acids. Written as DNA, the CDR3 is TGTGCCAGCAGCTTAACCGGGACAGGACGTCTGGCCGGGGAGCTGTTTTTT. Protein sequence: CASSLTGTGRLAGELFF.

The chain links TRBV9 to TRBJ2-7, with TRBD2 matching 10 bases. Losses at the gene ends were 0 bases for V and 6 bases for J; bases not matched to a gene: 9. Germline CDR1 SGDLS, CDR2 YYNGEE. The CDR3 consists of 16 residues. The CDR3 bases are TGTGCCAGCAGCGTAGTTATGAGCGGGGGGGCTGGCGAGCAGTACTTC. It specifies CASSVVMSGGAGEQYF.

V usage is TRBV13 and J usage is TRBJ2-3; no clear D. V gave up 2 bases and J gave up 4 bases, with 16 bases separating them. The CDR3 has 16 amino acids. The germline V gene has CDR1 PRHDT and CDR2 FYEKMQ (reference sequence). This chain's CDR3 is CASSLRAWGSADTQYF. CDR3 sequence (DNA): TGTGCCAGCAGCTTAAGGGCTTGGGGTTCGGCAGATACGCAGTATTTT.

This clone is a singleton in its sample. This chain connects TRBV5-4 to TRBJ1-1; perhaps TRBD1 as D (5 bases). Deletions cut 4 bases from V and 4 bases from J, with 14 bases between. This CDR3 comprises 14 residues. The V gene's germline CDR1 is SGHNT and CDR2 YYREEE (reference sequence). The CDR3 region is CASSPTRVFTEAFF. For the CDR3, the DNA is TGTGCCAGCAGCCCAACCAGGGTATTCACTGAAGCTTTCTTT.

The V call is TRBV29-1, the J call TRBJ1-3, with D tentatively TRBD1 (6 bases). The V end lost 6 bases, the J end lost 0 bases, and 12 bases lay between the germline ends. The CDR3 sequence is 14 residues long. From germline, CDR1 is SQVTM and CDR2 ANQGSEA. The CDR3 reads CSVLDSGSGNTIYF. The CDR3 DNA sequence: TGCAGCGTCCTGGACAGCGGCTCTGGAAACACCATATATTTT.

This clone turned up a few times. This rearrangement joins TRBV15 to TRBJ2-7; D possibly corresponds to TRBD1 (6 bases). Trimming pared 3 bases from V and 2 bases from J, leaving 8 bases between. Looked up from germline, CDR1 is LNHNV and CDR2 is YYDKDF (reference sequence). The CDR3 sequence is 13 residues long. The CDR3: CATSRDSTYEQYF. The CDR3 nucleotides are TGTGCCACCAGCAGGGACAGTACCTACGAGCAGTACTTC.

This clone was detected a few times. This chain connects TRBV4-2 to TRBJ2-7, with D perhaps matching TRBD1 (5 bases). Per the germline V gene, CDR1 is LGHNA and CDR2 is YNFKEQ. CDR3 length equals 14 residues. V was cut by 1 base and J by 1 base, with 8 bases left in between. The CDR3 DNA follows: TGTGCCAGCAGCCAAGTGGGGCCATCCTACGAGCAGTACTTC. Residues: CASSQVGPSYEQYF.